The 3 T cell receptor beta chains given below trace back to one sample, sequenced in a study of blood T cell repertoires in COVID-19. TCRdb keeps only in-frame clones here, not all; method: immunoSEQ multiplex PCR. This table has 200,000 to 250,000 clones, 83% appearing once. The sample was PBMCs or T cells enriched from blood (not recorded which). The receptors were sampled from a woman between 50 and 59 years old who had been exposed to COVID-19.

V gene TRBV20-1 combines with J gene TRBJ2-3; 9 bases agree with TRBD1. CDR3 length: 15 residues. Trimming took 3 bases from V and 3 from J; bases not matched to a gene: 7. Germline-derived CDR1 and CDR2 are DFQATT and SNEGSKA (reference sequence). The CDR3 is CSASGTGRGTDTQYF. CDR3 DNA sequence: TGCAGTGCTAGTGGGACAGGGCGCGGAACAGATACGCAGTATTTT.

This rearrangement joins TRBV11-3 to TRBJ2-2, with D perhaps TRBD2 (6 bases). CDR3 length equals 16 residues. Germline V lookup: CDR1 SGHNT, CDR2 YENEEA. The V and J ends lost 1 base and 5 bases respectively, with 14 bases between them. Written as DNA, the CDR3 is TGTGCCAGCAGCTTAGGCCCTAGCGTCCTAACCGGGGAGCTGTTTTTT. This translates into CASSLGPSVLTGELFF.

The chain is built from TRBV24-1 and TRBJ2-2; D not certain. Trimming cost V 2 bases and J 3 bases, with 9 bases left between them. This CDR3 has 15 amino acids. The V gene's germline CDR1 is KGHDR and CDR2 SFDVKD. CDR3 in amino acids: CATSDSGYDTGELFF. The CDR3 coding sequence is TGTGCCACCAGTGATTCCGGGTACGACACCGGGGAGCTGTTTTTT.